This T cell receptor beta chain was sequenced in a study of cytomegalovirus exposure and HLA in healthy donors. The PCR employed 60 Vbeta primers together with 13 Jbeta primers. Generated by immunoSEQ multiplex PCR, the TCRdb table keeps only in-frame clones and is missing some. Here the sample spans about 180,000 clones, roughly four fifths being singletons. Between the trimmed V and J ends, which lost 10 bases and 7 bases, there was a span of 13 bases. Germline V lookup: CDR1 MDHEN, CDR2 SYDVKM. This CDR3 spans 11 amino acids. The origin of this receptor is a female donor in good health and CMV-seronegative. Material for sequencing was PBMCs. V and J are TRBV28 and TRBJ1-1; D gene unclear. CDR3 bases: TGTGCCATCCGGGTGAAGAGTGAAGCTTTCTTT. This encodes CAIRVKSEAFF.